The 19 T cell receptor beta chains below were found in one sample sequenced in a study of Graves' ophthalmopathy and Graves' hyperthyroidism. Amplifying from RNA transcripts, the study obtained TCR beta CDR3 regions. First-round RT-PCR with HTBI primers preceded a second-round multiplex PCR. One entry per CDR3 protein results from TCRdb running MiXCR on the multiplex PCR reads. The sample carries fewer than 400,000 distinct CDR3 sequences, 15% to 20% recorded once. The material sequenced was peripheral blood. The receptor set was obtained from a woman in her late teens or twenties with Graves' ophthalmopathy.

This rearrangement joins TRBV28 to TRBJ1-1; D ambiguous. V lost 6 bases and J lost 7, with 12 bases in between. The CDR3 sequence is 12 residues long. CDR1 and CDR2 (germline): MDHEN, SYDVKM. Written as DNA, the CDR3 is TGTGCCAGCAGCCACTTCGGGATTGAAGCTTTCTTT. Translation: CASSHFGIEAFF.

This clonotype was detected ten times or more. The chain links TRBV7-2 to TRBJ2-7; TRBD1 aligns across 7 bases. V gave up 4 bases and J gave up 3 bases; unmatched junction bases: 9. Germline V gene sequence: CDR1 SGHTA, CDR2 FQGNSA. The CDR3 extends over 15 amino acids. In DNA, the CDR3 is TGTGCCAGCAGCTACCAGACAGGGCCTTACTACGAGCAGTACTTC. This codes for CASSYQTGPYYEQYF.

At least ten counts were recorded for this clonotype. The rearrangement links TRBV19 to TRBJ2-2; maybe TRBD1 (6 bases). CDR3 length: 14 residues. V was shortened by 6 bases and J by 5 bases, with 13 bases between the two germline ends. Looked up from germline, CDR1 is LNHDA and CDR2 is SQIVND (reference sequence). This CDR3 is CASSPFTGTGELFF. For the CDR3, the DNA is TGTGCCAGTAGCCCCTTTACAGGGACCGGGGAGCTGTTTTTT.

This clonotype was counted many times. J is TRBJ1-2 and V is TRBV9, with TRBD1 matching over 9 bases. CDR1 SGDLS and CDR2 YYNGEE come from the germline V gene. This CDR3 region has 14 residues. V dropped 4 bases and J dropped 8; count of bases not matched to a gene: 9. The CDR3 DNA is TGTGCCAGCAGCAACACAGGGGGCTACGGAGGCTACACCTTC. This gives the protein CASSNTGGYGGYTF. The full variable domain, completed using reference TRBV9 and TRBJ1-2, is DSGVTQTPKHLITATGQRVTLRCSPRSGDLSVYWYQQSLDQGLQFLIQYYNGEERAKGNILERFSAQQFPDLHSELNLSSLELGDSALYFCASSNTGGYGGYTFGSGTRLTVV.

The chain joins TRBV5-1 to TRBJ1-1; 7 nucleotides align to TRBD1. Germline V gene data show CDR1 as SGHRS and CDR2 as YFSETQ. Losses at the gene ends were 1 base for V and 4 bases for J; bases not matched to a gene: 7. This CDR3 has 15 amino acids. CDR3 protein: CASSLNGRGITEAFF. The CDR3 DNA is TGCGCCAGCAGCTTGAATGGCAGGGGGATCACTGAAGCTTTCTTT.

The chain combines TRBV6-2 or TRBV6-3 with TRBJ2-7, with D perhaps TRBD2 (5 bases). Germline lookup yields CDR1 MNHEY and CDR2 SVGEGT. The V gene lost 5 bases and the J gene lost 5 bases, with 13 bases spanning the gap. This CDR3 region has 13 residues. As DNA, the CDR3 is TGTGCCAGCAGTCCGGGAAATGTGGACGAGCAGTACTTC. It codes for CASSPGNVDEQYF.

The chain joins TRBV15 to TRBJ1-3; 7 bases align to TRBD1. There are 15 residues in the CDR3. The J segment lost 3 bases and the V segment lost 1 base, leaving 3 bases of the junction unmatched. Germline loops: CDR1 LNHNV, CDR2 YYDKDF (reference sequence). CDR3 protein: CATSRAQGNGNTIYF. In DNA, the CDR3 is TGTGCCACCAGCAGAGCACAGGGGAATGGAAACACCATATATTTT. Complete variable domain (other parts from reference TRBV15 and TRBJ1-3): DAMVIQNPRYQVTQFGKPVTLSCSQTLNHNVMYWYQQKSSQAPKLLFHYYDKDFNNEADTPDNFQSRRPNTSFCFLDIRSPGLGDTAMYLCATSRAQGNGNTIYFGEGSWLTVV.

The rearrangement links TRBV12-3 or TRBV12-4 to TRBJ2-5; 12 bases are a match to TRBD2. This CDR3 has 16 residues. The V and J ends lost 1 base and 6 bases, in that order; junction bases with no gene match: 6. CDR3 nucleotides: TGTGCCAGCAGTTTAGGGGAGACTAGCGGGAGTCAGACCCAGTACTTC. It is translated as CASSLGETSGSQTQYF.

The chain employs TRBV25-1 and TRBJ1-3, with D unclear. Trimming removed 1 base from V and 5 bases from J, with 15 bases in between. The germline gives CDR1 MGHDK, CDR2 SYGVNS. The CDR3 is 16 residues long. The CDR3 bases are TGTGCCAGCAGTGAATTGGAAGGATACCAGCGAAACACCATATATTTT. As protein: CASSELEGYQRNTIYF.

This clonotype was counted at least ten times. J is TRBJ2-2 and V is TRBV7-3, with TRBD2 matching 11 bases. Germline trimming cut 5 bases from V and 6 bases from J; bases unmatched to any gene: 5. The CDR3 is 15 amino acids. Germline assignment: CDR1 SGHTA and CDR2 FQGTGA. This chain's CDR3 is CASSELAGASGELFF. CDR3 nucleotide sequence: TGTGCCAGCAGCGAACTAGCGGGAGCGTCCGGGGAGCTGTTTTTT.

This clonotype has a handful of counts. The V and J genes are TRBV28 and TRBJ2-7; D not certain. The germline CDR1 and CDR2 sequences are MDHEN and SYDVKM. CDR3 size: 12 residues. Between the trimmed V and J ends, which lost 6 bases and 6 bases, there was a span of 12 bases. The CDR3 spells CASSRTFAEQYF. CDR3 in DNA: TGTGCCAGCAGCCGAACTTTCGCCGAGCAGTACTTC.

The chain combines TRBV19 with TRBJ2-5; D ambiguous. The CDR3 totals 15 residues. V lost 3 bases and J 2 bases, leaving 13 bases between the germline ends. Germline lookup yields CDR1 LNHDA and CDR2 SQIVND (reference sequence). CDR3 in DNA: TGTGCCAGTAGTATCTGGATTTCCTCTCAAGAGACCCAGTACTTC. Translated: CASSIWISSQETQYF.

This clonotype was counted many times. This rearrangement joins TRBV28 to TRBJ2-5; 10 nucleotides match TRBD1. Germline CDR1 and CDR2: MDHEN and SYDVKM. Trimming removed 11 bases from V and 5 bases from J; junction bases left unmatched: 14. This CDR3 has 15 residues. The CDR3 region has the DNA TGTGCCGGTAGAAGACAGGGGGCAGGGTTCGAGACCCAGTACTTC. It codes for CAGRRQGAGFETQYF.

This clonotype was detected ten times or more. The chain links TRBV5-1 to TRBJ1-6; tentatively, D is TRBD1 (5 bases). Germline V gene data show CDR1 as SGHRS and CDR2 as YFSETQ. V was clipped by 4 bases and J by 1 base, with 15 bases between them. The CDR3 is made up of 17 amino acids. The CDR3: CASSGDVGVSYNSPLHF. The CDR3 region has the DNA TGCGCCAGCAGCGGGGACGTGGGGGTATCCTATAATTCACCCCTCCACTTT.

The table lists this clonotype with many counts. The chain joins TRBV6-2 or TRBV6-3 to TRBJ1-5; D gene ambiguous. Trimming removed 2 bases at V and 1 base at J, with 6 bases between. There are 14 residues in the CDR3. The V gene's germline CDR1 is MNHEY and CDR2 SVGEGT. As DNA, the CDR3 is TGTGCCAGCAGTTACATTAGAAGCAATCAGCCCCAGCATTTT. As protein: CASSYIRSNQPQHF.

This clonotype appeared many times. The chain carries TRBV11-2 and TRBJ1-5; D may be TRBD1 (6 bases). Trimming shortened V by 6 bases and J by 4 bases, and 13 bases separated the two germline ends. The V gene's germline CDR1 is SGHAT and CDR2 FQNNGV. CDR3 length equals 14 residues. The CDR3 region is CASSNGGGNQPQHF. The CDR3 coding sequence is TGTGCCAGCAGTAATGGGGGCGGAAATCAGCCCCAGCATTTT.

This clonotype has ten or more counts. The chain couples TRBV30 to TRBJ1-3; 7 bases are a match to TRBD1. Germline CDR1 is GTSNPN and CDR2 is SVGIG (reference sequence). After removal of 1 base from V and 4 bases from J, the junction contained 19 bases not matched to a gene. This CDR3 contains 19 residues. CDR3 residues: CAWSDLGQLVGRGGNTIYF. CDR3 in DNA: TGTGCCTGGAGTGACCTGGGACAGCTTGTTGGCCGAGGGGGAAACACCATATATTTT. The full variable domain, in which reference TRBV30 and TRBJ1-3 provide the parts outside the CDR3, is SQTIHQWPATLVQPVGSPLSLECTVEGTSNPNLYWYRQAAGRGLQLLFYSVGIGQISSEVPQNLSASRPQDRQFILSSKKLLLSDSGFYLCAWSDLGQLVGRGGNTIYFGEGSWLTVV.

This clonotype was counted many times. The chain links TRBV28 to TRBJ2-7; D not resolved. This CDR3 region has 14 residues. V lost 5 bases and J 4 bases, leaving 15 bases between the germline ends. Germline assignment: CDR1 MDHEN and CDR2 SYDVKM. This CDR3 is CASSHSGRPYEQYF. The DNA for the CDR3 is TGTGCCAGCAGTCATTCAGGACGGCCTTACGAGCAGTACTTC.

The chain joins TRBV6-1 to TRBJ2-7; TRBD2 might be the D (5 bases). In germline, CDR1 is MNHNS, CDR2 SASEGT. V was clipped by 4 bases and J by 2 bases, with 12 bases between them. The CDR3 consists of 14 residues. The CDR3 loop is CASSVVELAYEQYF. In DNA, the CDR3 is TGTGCCAGCAGTGTAGTTGAACTAGCCTACGAGCAGTACTTC.